This is a list of T cell receptor beta chains from one sample in a study of CD8+ T cells in alopecia areata. Repertoires were generated with immunoSEQ multiplex PCR, while TCRdb's copy carries only in-frame clones and drops some. The sample lists about 150,000 clones, 50% to 60% occurring once. Sequencing was performed on CD4+ T cells sorted from blood. The receptors shown here come from a human donor in good health. CDR3s include the opening cysteine and the closing phenylalanine or tryptophan. D genes are given only for firm matches. Rows give clone size only sometimes, using once, few, many, or a class for an expanded clone.

CDR3aa,CDR3nt,abundance,v_gene,j_gene,len,d_gene
CASSYLAPREYTEAFF,TGTGCCAGCAGTTACCTTGCCCCCAGGGAATACACTGAAGCTTTCTTT,-,TRBV6-5,TRBJ1-1,16,-
CASSQGTSGSYNEQFF,TGCGCCAGCAGCCAAGGAACTAGCGGGAGCTACAATGAGCAGTTCTTC,few,TRBV4-1,TRBJ2-1,16,TRBD2
CASSQEGTSGKNEQFF,TGTGCCAGCAGCCAAGAAGGGACTAGCGGGAAGAATGAGCAGTTCTTC,-,TRBV4-2,TRBJ2-1,16,TRBD2
CASSQGFALSKNIQYF,TGCGCCAGCAGCCAAGGATTCGCCCTTTCCAAAAACATTCAGTACTTC,-,TRBV4-1,TRBJ2-4,16,-
CSVLTSGIAYEQYF,TGCAGCGTCTTGACTAGCGGGATCGCCTACGAGCAGTACTTC,-,TRBV29-1,TRBJ2-7,14,TRBD2
CAISGEGPSYEQYF,TGTGCCATCAGCGGCGAGGGTCCCTCCTACGAGCAGTACTTC,few,TRBV10-3,TRBJ2-7,14,-
CSVADRVNQPQHF,TGCAGCGTCGCCGACAGGGTAAATCAGCCCCAGCATTTT,-,TRBV29-1,TRBJ1-5,13,TRBD1
CASSIGGYYEQYF,TGTGCCAGTAGTATCGGGGGATACTACGAGCAGTACTTC,few,TRBV19,TRBJ2-7,13,-
CASRGGSGRPSSYNEQFF,TGTGCCAGCAGGGGGGGTAGCGGGAGGCCCAGCTCCTACAATGAGCAGTTCTTC,-,TRBV28,TRBJ2-1,18,TRBD2
CASTEAGQSQYF,TGTGCCAGCACCGAAGCGGGCCAGTCCCAGTACTTC,-,TRBV28,TRBJ2-5,12,-
CASSQELDSEQFF,TGTGCCAGCAGCCAAGAACTAGACTCTGAGCAGTTCTTC,-,TRBV14,TRBJ2-1,13,-
CASSPPTDRRVLNTEAFF,TGTGCCAGCAGCCCACCCACGGACAGGCGCGTGTTGAACACTGAAGCTTTCTTT,-,TRBV5-6,TRBJ1-1,18,TRBD1
CAIIVGTPKDEQFF,TGTGCCATCATCGTCGGGACTCCGAAGGATGAGCAGTTCTTC,-,TRBV10-3,TRBJ2-1,14,-
CSAGLAGGSYNEQFF,TGCAGCGCCGGACTAGCGGGAGGGTCCTACAATGAGCAGTTCTTC,-,TRBV29-1,TRBJ2-1,15,TRBD2
CASKQLNTEAFF,TGTGCCAGCAAACAGTTGAACACTGAAGCTTTCTTT,few,TRBV6-1,TRBJ1-1,12,-
CASSHGGYTGELFF,TGCGCCAGCAGTCATGGGGGTTACACCGGGGAGCTGTTTTTT,-,TRBV23-1,TRBJ2-2,14,-
CSVERGGREDEQFF,TGCAGCGTTGAACGTGGCGGGAGAGAGGATGAGCAGTTCTTC,-,TRBV29-1,TRBJ2-1,14,TRBD2
CSVDHYGYTF,TGCAGCGTAGACCACTATGGCTACACCTTC,few,TRBV29-1,TRBJ1-2,10,-
CASGGAEAFF,TGTGCCTCAGGGGGCGCTGAAGCTTTCTTT,-,TRBV30,TRBJ1-1,10,TRBD1
CASSQSLGAGGNQPQHF,TGCGCCAGCAGTCAATCGCTTGGGGCAGGGGGCAATCAGCCCCAGCATTTT,-,TRBV23-1,TRBJ1-5,17,-
CASSLASTDTQYF,TGCGCCAGCAGCTTGGCGAGCACAGATACGCAGTATTTT,few,TRBV5-1,TRBJ2-3,13,-
CASSSAGTSGTVISYEQYF,TGTGCCAGCAGCTCCGCCGGGACTAGCGGGACAGTAATTTCCTACGAGCAGTACTTC,-,TRBV28,TRBJ2-7,19,TRBD2
CSVGEYYGYTF,TGCAGCGTTGGTGAATACTATGGCTACACCTTC,-,TRBV29-1,TRBJ1-2,11,-
CASSIGTSGRPYNEQFF,TGTGCCAGCAGCATTGGGACTAGCGGGAGACCCTACAATGAGCAGTTCTTC,-,TRBV13,TRBJ2-1,17,TRBD2
CAGGRLLTVQETQYF,TGTGCCGGGGGTCGACTGCTAACTGTTCAAGAGACCCAGTACTTC,-,TRBV2,TRBJ2-5,15,-
CASSEEGGRKLFF,TGTGCCAGCAGTGAAGAGGGGGGGAGAAAACTGTTTTTT,few,TRBV6-1,TRBJ1-4,13,-
CASSPSSGYTF,TGTGCCAGCTCACCCTCTAGTGGCTACACCTTC,-,TRBV18,TRBJ1-2,11,-
CAWRASGPYNEQFF,TGTGCCTGGAGAGCTAGCGGACCCTACAATGAGCAGTTCTTC,-,TRBV30,TRBJ2-1,14,TRBD2
CSVEDRPGYEQYF,TGCAGCGTTGAAGATAGGCCCGGGTACGAGCAGTACTTC,-,TRBV29-1,TRBJ2-7,13,-
CSAGLGDYGYTF,TGCAGCGCCGGCTTAGGGGACTACGGCTACACCTTC,-,TRBV29-1,TRBJ1-2,12,-
CASSFGTGLAETQYF,TGTGCCAGCAGTTTCGGGACAGGGTTGGCGGAGACCCAGTACTTC,-,TRBV6-6,TRBJ2-5,15,TRBD1
CASSARAQPQHF,TGTGCCAGCAGCGCACGAGCCCAGCCCCAGCATTTT,-,TRBV7-9,TRBJ1-5,12,-
CASSDVGTEDLF,TGTGCCAGCAGTGACGTCGGTACGGAGGACCTCTTT,-,TRBV2,TRBJ1-1,12,-
CASSFFTSGTDTQYF,TGCGCCAGCAGCTTTTTTACTAGCGGCACAGATACGCAGTATTTT,few,TRBV5-1,TRBJ2-3,15,TRBD2
CSVSLDQETQYF,TGCAGCGTTTCTCTGGACCAAGAGACCCAGTACTTC,few,TRBV29-1,TRBJ2-5,12,-
CASSLDVSQPEAFF,TGCGCCAGCAGCTTGGATGTTTCCCAGCCTGAAGCTTTCTTT,many,TRBV5-1,TRBJ1-1,14,-
CASSPDRLGYTF,TGCGCCAGCAGCCCGGACAGACTTGGCTACACCTTC,-,TRBV5-1,TRBJ1-2,12,-
CASSRTGLAGYNEQFF,TGTGCCAGCAGCAGAACGGGACTAGCGGGATACAATGAGCAGTTCTTC,-,TRBV9,TRBJ2-1,16,TRBD2
CASSLDRGRTYEQYF,TGTGCCAGCAGCTTAGATCGCGGGAGAACCTACGAGCAGTACTTC,-,TRBV11-2,TRBJ2-7,15,TRBD2
CASSSLNWDPADYGYTF,TGTGCCAGCAGCTCCCTCAATTGGGACCCCGCGGACTATGGCTACACCTTC,-,TRBV7-3,TRBJ1-2,17,-
CSVKGQVNTEAFF,TGCAGCGTTAAAGGACAGGTGAACACTGAAGCTTTCTTT,few,TRBV29-1,TRBJ1-1,13,TRBD1
CASSLGALNTGELFF,TGTGCCAGCAGCTTAGGGGCCCTGAACACCGGGGAGCTGTTTTTT,-,TRBV7-9,TRBJ2-2,15,-
CASSVPSGTRYF,TGTGCCAGCAGCGTACCCTCGGGGACTAGATACTTC,-,TRBV9,TRBJ2-5,12,TRBD2
CSVERPPGQNEQFF,TGCAGCGTTGAACGCCCACCGGGGCAGAATGAGCAGTTCTTC,-,TRBV29-1,TRBJ2-1,14,-
CASSLTGGLNIQYF,TGTGCCAGCAGCCTAACCGGGGGATTGAACATTCAGTACTTC,-,TRBV11-2,TRBJ2-4,14,-
CASSGQGLGNEKLFF,TGTGCCAGCAGCGGCCAGGGATTGGGTAATGAAAAACTGTTTTTT,-,TRBV2,TRBJ1-4,15,-
CSAKSGNQPQHF,TGCAGCGCGAAATCAGGGAATCAGCCCCAGCATTTT,-,TRBV29-1,TRBJ1-5,12,-